These T cell receptor beta chains were read from a single sample in a study of CD8 T cells in Susac syndrome. Each CDR3 protein gets one entry after TCRdb re-called the immunoSEQ multiplex PCR reads with MiXCR. The sample consists of about 120,000 distinct CDR3 sequences, around 95% of them appearing once. Input material: CD4+ T cells from PBMCs. Receptors were obtained from a human donor in good health. CDR3s include the opening cysteine and the closing phenylalanine or tryptophan. Fields, in order: V gene, CDR3 length, D gene, J gene, clone size, CDR3 protein, CDR3 DNA. D genes are given only for firm matches. Some rows have no size entry. The others give once, few or many, or a class for an expanded clone.

TRBV7-2	15	TRBD1	TRBJ1-5	.	CASSLGQGLHQPQHF	TGTGCCAGCAGCTTAGGACAGGGGTTGCATCAGCCCCAGCATTTT
TRBV5-1	13	.	TRBJ2-5	once	CASTQDSQETQYF	TGCGCCAGCACCCAAGACAGTCAAGAGACCCAGTACTTC
TRBV6-1	14	TRBD1	TRBJ2-5	.	CASSGQGRRETQYF	TGTGCCAGCAGTGGACAGGGGAGGAGGGAGACCCAGTACTTC
TRBV3-1	15	.	TRBJ2-7	.	CASSQVYRPVHEQYF	TGTGCCAGCAGCCAAGTATATCGACCTGTCCACGAGCAGTACTTC
TRBV2	15	TRBD2	TRBJ2-1	.	CASSGSGRAYNEQFF	TGTGCCAGCAGTGGTAGCGGGAGGGCCTACAATGAGCAGTTCTTC
TRBV6-2/TRBV6-3	15	.	TRBJ2-7	.	CASSTVMDRSYEQYF	TGTGCCAGCAGTACGGTAATGGACCGGTCCTACGAGCAGTACTTC
TRBV7-2	15	TRBD2	TRBJ2-1	.	CASSFTSGSLNEQFF	TGTGCCAGCAGCTTCACTAGCGGGAGTTTGAATGAGCAGTTCTTC
TRBV3-1	14	TRBD2	TRBJ2-7	.	CASKGLAGVDEQYF	TGTGCCAGCAAGGGACTAGCGGGAGTCGACGAGCAGTACTTC
TRBV5-6	14	TRBD1	TRBJ1-3	.	CASSILDRGNTIYF	TGTGCCAGCAGTATTCTGGACAGGGGAAACACCATATATTTT
TRBV7-9	14	.	TRBJ2-5	.	CASSPRTGKETQYF	TGTGCCAGCAGCCCGAGGACGGGAAAAGAGACCCAGTACTTC
TRBV19	15	.	TRBJ2-5	.	CASSGGTVAFETQYF	TGTGCCAGTAGTGGGGGGACAGTTGCGTTCGAGACCCAGTACTTC
TRBV4-3	18	TRBD2	TRBJ2-2	.	CASSQESSGSVYTGELFF	TGCGCCAGCAGCCAAGAAAGTAGCGGGAGCGTATACACCGGGGAGCTGTTTTTT
TRBV6-1	16	TRBD1	TRBJ2-6	.	CASTLGQGAGANVLTF	TGTGCCAGCACGCTAGGACAGGGGGCTGGGGCCAACGTCCTGACTTTC
TRBV6-2/TRBV6-3	15	.	TRBJ2-1	once	CASKLGGMGNNEQFF	TGTGCCAGCAAATTGGGAGGCATGGGAAACAATGAGCAGTTCTTC
TRBV19	14	.	TRBJ1-1	.	CASNTDGAGTEAFF	TGTGCCAGTAATACAGACGGGGCAGGAACTGAAGCTTTCTTT
TRBV15	16	.	TRBJ1-2	.	CATSRDYQGIGYGYTF	TGTGCCACCAGCAGAGATTACCAGGGAATCGGCTATGGCTACACCTTC
TRBV24-1	12	.	TRBJ2-2	.	CATSRNTGELFF	TGTGCCACCAGCAGAAACACCGGGGAGCTGTTTTTT
TRBV24-1	13	.	TRBJ1-1	.	CATSGQMNTEAFF	TGTGCCACCAGTGGGCAGATGAACACTGAAGCTTTCTTT
TRBV28	13	TRBD2	TRBJ2-7	.	CASGRALLDEQYF	TGTGCCAGCGGGAGGGCCTTGCTGGACGAGCAGTACTTC
TRBV3-1	15	.	TRBJ2-1	.	CASSHGGPPEGEQFF	TGTGCCAGCAGCCATGGGGGTCCTCCCGAGGGTGAGCAGTTCTTC
TRBV12-3/TRBV12-4	16	.	TRBJ2-5	.	CASSLGPAGSQETQYF	TGTGCCAGCAGTTTAGGTCCGGCGGGAAGCCAAGAGACCCAGTACTTC
TRBV18	15	.	TRBJ2-5	.	CASSQGGTAGETQYF	TGTGCCAGCTCCCAAGGGGGGACGGCTGGAGAGACCCAGTACTTC
TRBV7-2	13	.	TRBJ2-7	.	CASSLDGWYEQYF	TGTGCCAGCAGCTTAGATGGGTGGTACGAGCAGTACTTC
TRBV20-1	15	.	TRBJ2-6	.	CSAPGINPGANVLTF	TGCAGTGCTCCCGGGATCAACCCGGGGGCCAACGTCCTGACTTTC
TRBV5-4	15	.	TRBJ1-2	once	CASSGERGALYGYTF	TGTGCCAGCAGCGGCGAGAGGGGCGCGCTCTATGGCTACACCTTC
TRBV5-1	17	.	TRBJ2-2	few	CASSLVYRPTNTGELFF	TGCGCCAGCAGCTTGGTCTACAGGCCTACGAACACCGGGGAGCTGTTTTTT
TRBV30	15	.	TRBJ1-5	.	CAWSVFGTANQPQHF	TGTGCCTGGAGTGTATTTGGAACAGCCAATCAGCCCCAGCATTTT
TRBV7-3	13	.	TRBJ2-7	few	CASSFGDSYEQYF	TGTGCCAGCAGCTTTGGGGATAGCTACGAGCAGTACTTC
TRBV18	16	TRBD1	TRBJ2-7	once	CASSLRTGLSSYEQYF	TGTGCCAGCTCACTACGGACAGGGCTGAGCTCCTACGAGCAGTACTTC
TRBV12-5	13	TRBD1	TRBJ2-2	.	CASADRVAGELFF	TGTGCTAGTGCCGACAGGGTGGCCGGGGAGCTGTTTTTT
TRBV19	14	TRBD1	TRBJ1-2	.	CASKLQGAIYGYTF	TGTGCCAGTAAACTACAGGGGGCGATCTATGGCTACACCTTC
TRBV5-1	16	TRBD2	TRBJ2-3	.	CASSTLTSGRTDTQYF	TGCGCCAGCAGCACACTGACTAGCGGGAGGACAGATACGCAGTATTTT
TRBV7-9	15	.	TRBJ2-7	.	CASSPQPLPSNEQYF	TGTGCCAGCAGCCCACAACCCCTCCCGTCGAACGAGCAGTACTTC
TRBV2	15	TRBD2	TRBJ2-1	.	CASSESTSGPNEQFF	TGTGCCAGCAGTGAAAGCACTAGCGGGCCGAATGAGCAGTTCTTC
TRBV19	16	TRBD2	TRBJ2-1	.	CASSALGVAGGTEQFF	TGTGCCAGTAGTGCCCTCGGTGTAGCGGGTGGCACTGAGCAGTTCTTC